The present T cell receptor (beta chain) was sequenced within a study of blood T cell repertoires in COVID-19. Study context: PBMCs, B-cell-depleted T cells, or T cells provided the cDNA or gDNA that made up the material.

The CDR3 is 15 amino acids. In the original analysis: Amplifying reference gene primers gave estimates of nucleated cell counts. The assay was immunoSEQ multiplex PCR, and TCRdb's table has in-frame clones only and misses some. That table supplies the V and J calls and clone size; D and trimming were determined from the DNA. The profile shows approximately 230,000 clones, around 85% of them singletons. The receptor comes from an older man with acute or convalescent COVID-19. This rearrangement joins TRBV21-1 to TRBJ1-5; the table's D call, TRBD1, has no DNA check behind it. TRBV21-1 is reported as a pseudogene. The sample comprised peripheral blood. The CDR3 loop is CASSKNGQGNQPQHF. CDR3 DNA: TGTGCCAGCAGCAAAAATGGACAGGGTAATCAGCCCCAGCATTTT.